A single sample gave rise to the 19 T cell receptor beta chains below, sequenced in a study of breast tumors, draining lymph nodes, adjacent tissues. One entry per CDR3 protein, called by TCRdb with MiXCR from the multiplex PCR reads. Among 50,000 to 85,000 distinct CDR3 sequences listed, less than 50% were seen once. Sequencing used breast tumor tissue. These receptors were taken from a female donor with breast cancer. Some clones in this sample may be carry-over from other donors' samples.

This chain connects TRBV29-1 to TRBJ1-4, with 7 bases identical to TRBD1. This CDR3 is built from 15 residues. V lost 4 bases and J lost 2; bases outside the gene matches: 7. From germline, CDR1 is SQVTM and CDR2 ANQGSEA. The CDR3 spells CSVGQGGWTNEKLFF. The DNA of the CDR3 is TGCAGCGTTGGACAGGGAGGTTGGACTAATGAAAAACTGTTTTTT. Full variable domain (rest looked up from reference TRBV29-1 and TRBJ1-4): SAVISQKPSRDICQRGTSLTIQCQVDSQVTMMFWYRQQPGQSLTLIATANQGSEATYESGFVIDKFPISRPNLTFSTLTVSNMSPEDSSIYLCSVGQGGWTNEKLFFGSGTQLSVL.

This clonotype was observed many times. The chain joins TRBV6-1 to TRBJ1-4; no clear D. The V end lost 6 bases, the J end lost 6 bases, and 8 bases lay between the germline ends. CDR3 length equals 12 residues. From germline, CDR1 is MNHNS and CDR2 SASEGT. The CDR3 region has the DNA TGTGCCAGCAGGGGATGGGATGAAAAACTGTTTTTT. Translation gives CASRGWDEKLFF.

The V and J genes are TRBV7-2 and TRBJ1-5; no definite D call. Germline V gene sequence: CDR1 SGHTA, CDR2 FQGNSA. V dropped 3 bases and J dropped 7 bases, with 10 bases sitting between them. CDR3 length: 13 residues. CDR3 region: CASSLNGIQPQHF. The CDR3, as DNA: TGTGCCAGCAGCTTGAATGGTATCCAGCCCCAGCATTTT.

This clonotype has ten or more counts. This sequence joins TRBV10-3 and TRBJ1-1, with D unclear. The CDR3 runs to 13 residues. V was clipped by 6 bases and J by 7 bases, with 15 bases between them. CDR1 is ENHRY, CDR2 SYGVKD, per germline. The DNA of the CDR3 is TGTGCCATCAGGGATGCGGCTGAGGGTGAAGCTTTCTTT. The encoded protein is CAIRDAAEGEAFF.

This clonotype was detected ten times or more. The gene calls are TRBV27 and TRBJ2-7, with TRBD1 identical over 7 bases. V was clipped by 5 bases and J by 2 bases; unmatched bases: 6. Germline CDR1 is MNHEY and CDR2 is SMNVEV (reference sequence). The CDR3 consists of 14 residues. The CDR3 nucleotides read TGTGCCAGCAGTGCGACAGGGATCCCCTACGAGCAGTACTTC. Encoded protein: CASSATGIPYEQYF.

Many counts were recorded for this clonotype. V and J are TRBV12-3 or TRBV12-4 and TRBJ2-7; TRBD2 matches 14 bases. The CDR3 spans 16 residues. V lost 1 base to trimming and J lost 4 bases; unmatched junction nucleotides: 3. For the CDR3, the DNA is TGTGCCAGCAGTTTAGGACTAGCGGGAGGGCCTTACGAGCAGTACTTC. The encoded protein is CASSLGLAGGPYEQYF.

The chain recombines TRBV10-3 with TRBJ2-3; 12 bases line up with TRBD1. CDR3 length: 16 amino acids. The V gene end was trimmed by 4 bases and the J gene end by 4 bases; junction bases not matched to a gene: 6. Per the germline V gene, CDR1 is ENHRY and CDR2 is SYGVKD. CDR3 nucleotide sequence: TGTGCCATCAGTGTGCCGGGACAGGGGGCCTCAGATACGCAGTATTTT. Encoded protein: CAISVPGQGASDTQYF.

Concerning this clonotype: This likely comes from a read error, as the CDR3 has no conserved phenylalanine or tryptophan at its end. CDR3 DNA sequence: TGCGCCAGCAGCTTGCGGCCGAGTAATGTGGAAAGACTGTTTCTT. The encoded protein is CASSLRPSNVERLFL. V and J are TRBV5-1 and TRBJ1-4; D is unclear. Germline loops: CDR1 SGHRS, CDR2 YFSETQ. CDR3 length equals 15 residues.

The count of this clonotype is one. CDR3 bases: TGTGCCAGCAGTCCTTACCCCCCCAGGGAAGCAACTAATGAAAAACTGTTTTTT. The encoded protein is CASSPYPPREATNEKLFF. The chain uses TRBV7-3 and TRBJ1-4; possible D gene TRBD1, 5 bases. The germline gives CDR1 SGHTA, CDR2 FQGTGA. CDR3 length equals 18 residues. V was clipped by 6 bases and J by 0 bases, with 20 bases between them.

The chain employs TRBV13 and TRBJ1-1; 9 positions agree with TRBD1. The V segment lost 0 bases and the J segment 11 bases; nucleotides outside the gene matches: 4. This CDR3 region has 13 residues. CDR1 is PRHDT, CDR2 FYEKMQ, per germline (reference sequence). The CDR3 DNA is TGTGCCAGCAGCTTAGGGACAGGGGGTTATGCTTTCTTT. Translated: CASSLGTGGYAFF.

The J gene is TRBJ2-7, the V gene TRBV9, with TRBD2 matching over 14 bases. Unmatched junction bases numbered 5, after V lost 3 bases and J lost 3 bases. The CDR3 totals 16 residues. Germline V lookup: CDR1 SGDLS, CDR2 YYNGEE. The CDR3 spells CASSAGLAGDVYEQYF. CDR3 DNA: TGTGCCAGCAGCGCGGGACTAGCGGGAGATGTCTACGAGCAGTACTTC. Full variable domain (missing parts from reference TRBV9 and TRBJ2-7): DSGVTQTPKHLITATGQRVTLRCSPRSGDLSVYWYQQSLDQGLQFLIQYYNGEERAKGNILERFSAQQFPDLHSELNLSSLELGDSALYFCASSAGLAGDVYEQYFGPGTRLTVT.

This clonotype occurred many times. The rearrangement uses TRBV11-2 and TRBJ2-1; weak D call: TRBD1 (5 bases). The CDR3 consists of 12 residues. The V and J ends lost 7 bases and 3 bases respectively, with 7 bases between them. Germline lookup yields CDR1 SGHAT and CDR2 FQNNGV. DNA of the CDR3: TGTGCCAGCACTAGGGGCTACAATGAGCAGTTCTTC. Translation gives CASTRGYNEQFF.

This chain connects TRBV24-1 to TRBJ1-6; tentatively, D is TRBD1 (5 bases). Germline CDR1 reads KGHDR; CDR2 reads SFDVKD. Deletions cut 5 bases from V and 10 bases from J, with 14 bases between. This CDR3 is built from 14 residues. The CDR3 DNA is TGTGCCACCAGTGCCGGGGGACGTGCCTCACCCCTCCACTTT. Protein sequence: CATSAGGRASPLHF.

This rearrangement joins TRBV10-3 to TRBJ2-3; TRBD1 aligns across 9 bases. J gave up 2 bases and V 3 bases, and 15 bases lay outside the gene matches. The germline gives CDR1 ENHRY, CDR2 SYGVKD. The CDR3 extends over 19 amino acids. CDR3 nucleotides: TGTGCCATCAGTGAAACCACCGGGACAGGGACCACTAACACAGATACGCAGTATTTT. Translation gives CAISETTGTGTTNTDTQYF.

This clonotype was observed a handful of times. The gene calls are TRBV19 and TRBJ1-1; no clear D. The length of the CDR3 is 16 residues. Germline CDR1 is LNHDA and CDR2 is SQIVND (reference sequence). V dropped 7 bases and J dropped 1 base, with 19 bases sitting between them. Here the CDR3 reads CASTPLAHTANTEAFF. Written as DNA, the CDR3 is TGTGCCAGTACCCCTCTCGCACACACAGCGAACACTGAAGCTTTCTTT.

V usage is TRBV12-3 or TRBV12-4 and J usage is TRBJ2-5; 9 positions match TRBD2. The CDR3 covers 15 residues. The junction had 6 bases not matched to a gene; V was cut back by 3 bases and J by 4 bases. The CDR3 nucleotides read TGTGCCAGCAGTTTCGAGGGCGGGAGGGCAGAGACCCAGTACTTC. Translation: CASSFEGGRAETQYF.

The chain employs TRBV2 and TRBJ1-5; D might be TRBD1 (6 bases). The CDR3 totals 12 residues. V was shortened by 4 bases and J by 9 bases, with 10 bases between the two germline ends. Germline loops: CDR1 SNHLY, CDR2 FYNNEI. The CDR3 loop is CASSGGGGPQHF. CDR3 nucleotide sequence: TGTGCCAGCAGTGGAGGGGGAGGGCCCCAGCATTTT. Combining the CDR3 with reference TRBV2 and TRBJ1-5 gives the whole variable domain EPEVTQTPSHQVTQMGQEVILRCVPISNHLYFYWYRQILGQKVEFLVSFYNNEISEKSEIFDDQFSVERPDGSNFTLKIRSTKLEDSAMYFCASSGGGGPQHFGDGTRLSIL.

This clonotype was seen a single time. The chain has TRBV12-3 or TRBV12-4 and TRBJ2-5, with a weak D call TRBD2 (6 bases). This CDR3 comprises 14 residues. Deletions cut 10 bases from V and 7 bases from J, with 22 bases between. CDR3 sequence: CAIMTTGEEWTQYF. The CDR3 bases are TGTGCCATCATGACTACCGGGGAGGAGTGGACCCAGTACTTC.

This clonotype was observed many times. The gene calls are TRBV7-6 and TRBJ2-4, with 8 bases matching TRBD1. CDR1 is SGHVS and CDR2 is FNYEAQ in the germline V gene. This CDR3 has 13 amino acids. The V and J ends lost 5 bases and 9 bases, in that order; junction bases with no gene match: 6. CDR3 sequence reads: CASSPQGVGIQYF. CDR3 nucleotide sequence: TGTGCCAGCAGCCCACAGGGGGTGGGCATTCAGTACTTC.